The rows below give T cell receptor beta chains drawn from one sample of a study of blood T cell repertoires in COVID-19. Libraries were prepared by immunoSEQ multiplex PCR; TCRdb keeps only in-frame clonotypes and omits some of them. The sample has some 89,000 clones, 60% to 85% seen once. The sequencing input was peripheral blood. Source of these receptors: a man between 65 and 79 years old with acute or convalescent COVID-19. Each CDR3 is given with its conserved first and last residue. The D gene is left open where the match is weak.

CDR3 protein: CASGHGTPETQYF
V gene: TRBV12-5
J gene: TRBJ2-5
D gene: -

CDR3 protein: CASSQDTTGGNSPLHF
V gene: TRBV4-1
J gene: TRBJ1-6
D gene: TRBD1

CDR3 protein: CATQQGFGTEAFF
V gene: TRBV6-5
J gene: TRBJ1-1
D gene: -

CDR3 protein: CASSTRVSGANVLTF
V gene: TRBV6-5
J gene: TRBJ2-6
D gene: -

CDR3 protein: CSVATTGEWEKLFF
V gene: TRBV29-1
J gene: TRBJ1-4
D gene: TRBD1

CDR3 protein: CASSYQGGIGNTEAFF
V gene: TRBV5-6
J gene: TRBJ1-1
D gene: -

CDR3 protein: CATSRTGVGNEQFF
V gene: TRBV15
J gene: TRBJ2-1
D gene: TRBD1

CDR3 protein: CASTGGVALAEQFF
V gene: TRBV2
J gene: TRBJ2-1
D gene: TRBD2

CDR3 protein: CASKEEGTDHNSNQPQHF
V gene: TRBV4-1
J gene: TRBJ1-5
D gene: -

CDR3 protein: CASSPRGGLASYEQYF
V gene: TRBV7-9
J gene: TRBJ2-7
D gene: TRBD2

CDR3 protein: CASSFRDRLLYEQYF
V gene: TRBV5-6
J gene: TRBJ2-7
D gene: -

CDR3 protein: CASSAGTGQQETQYF
V gene: TRBV9
J gene: TRBJ2-5
D gene: TRBD1

CDR3 protein: CASSLAVDTGELFF
V gene: TRBV5-4
J gene: TRBJ2-2
D gene: -

CDR3 protein: CASSLGTGGEGELFF
V gene: TRBV6-5
J gene: TRBJ2-2
D gene: TRBD1

CDR3 protein: CASRLRSPLHF
V gene: TRBV19
J gene: TRBJ1-6
D gene: -

CDR3 protein: CASSFGGTSEETQYF
V gene: TRBV9
J gene: TRBJ2-5
D gene: -

CDR3 protein: CASSPRLAGVSDTQYF
V gene: TRBV9
J gene: TRBJ2-3
D gene: TRBD2

CDR3 protein: CASSRGTGGNRETQYF
V gene: TRBV6-6
J gene: TRBJ2-5
D gene: TRBD1

CDR3 protein: CATSDPGTFWEQFF
V gene: TRBV24-1
J gene: TRBJ2-1
D gene: -

CDR3 protein: CASSLTRDRPEAFF
V gene: TRBV7-3
J gene: TRBJ1-1
D gene: -

CDR3 protein: CASSVVQLGSAFF
V gene: TRBV9
J gene: TRBJ1-1
D gene: -

CDR3 protein: CAWSVQNRNTGELFF
V gene: TRBV30
J gene: TRBJ2-2
D gene: -

CDR3 protein: CASSVEGSGGYNEQFF
V gene: TRBV9
J gene: TRBJ2-1
D gene: TRBD2

CDR3 protein: CASSLGRTAQETQYF
V gene: TRBV7-7
J gene: TRBJ2-5
D gene: -

CDR3 protein: CASSPPGEAGSTYEQYF
V gene: TRBV18
J gene: TRBJ2-7
D gene: -

CDR3 protein: CASSGQGQGYTF
V gene: TRBV19
J gene: TRBJ1-2
D gene: TRBD1

CDR3 protein: CASSSSGGSVEAFF
V gene: TRBV5-4
J gene: TRBJ1-1
D gene: -

CDR3 protein: CASSFLRGFNYEQYF
V gene: TRBV5-1
J gene: TRBJ2-7
D gene: -

CDR3 protein: CASSTDRGVEPQHF
V gene: TRBV2
J gene: TRBJ1-5
D gene: TRBD1

CDR3 protein: CASSVLRTGDEKLFF
V gene: TRBV19
J gene: TRBJ1-4
D gene: TRBD1

CDR3 protein: CASSLASGSGQPQHF
V gene: TRBV7-9
J gene: TRBJ1-5
D gene: -

CDR3 protein: CASSLSDRMGVRETQYF
V gene: TRBV7-3
J gene: TRBJ2-5
D gene: -

CDR3 protein: CASSPGQGNQPQHF
V gene: TRBV2
J gene: TRBJ1-5
D gene: TRBD1

CDR3 protein: CASSVSGAYTDTQYF
V gene: TRBV9
J gene: TRBJ2-3
D gene: TRBD2

CDR3 protein: CASSFTSGYNEQFF
V gene: TRBV6-5
J gene: TRBJ2-1
D gene: TRBD2

CDR3 protein: CASSWVRGNTEAFF
V gene: TRBV5-6
J gene: TRBJ1-1
D gene: -

CDR3 protein: CASSSQTGPYTDTQYF
V gene: TRBV9
J gene: TRBJ2-3
D gene: -

CDR3 protein: CASSQVNLLSYNEQFF
V gene: TRBV4-1
J gene: TRBJ2-1
D gene: -

CDR3 protein: CAIKAVGDKQPQHF
V gene: TRBV10-3
J gene: TRBJ1-5
D gene: -

CDR3 protein: CASSTRTGRAETQYF
V gene: TRBV19
J gene: TRBJ2-5
D gene: -

CDR3 protein: CASSEEGIAKNIQYF
V gene: TRBV2
J gene: TRBJ2-4
D gene: -